These 19 T cell receptor beta chains were sequenced from one sample in a study of T cells in Graves' hyperthyroidism and ophthalmopathy. Using RNA transcripts as the source, TCR beta CDR3 regions were amplified. The HTBI primer set served for first-round RT-PCR of the TCR CDR3. TCRdb re-analysed the multiplex PCR reads in MiXCR, keeping a single row per CDR3 protein. The sample includes around 350,000 distinct CDR3 sequences, roughly 14% of them seen just once. The sample was blood. The source of these receptors is a woman aged 25 to 39 with Graves' ophthalmopathy.

At least ten counts were recorded for this clonotype. The chain is built from TRBV9 and TRBJ1-2; no definite D call. Between the trimmed V and J ends, which lost 4 bases and 5 bases, there was a span of 12 bases. Per the germline V gene, CDR1 is SGDLS and CDR2 is YYNGEE. This CDR3 contains 13 residues. The CDR3 loop is CASSSRTDYGYTF. DNA for the CDR3: TGTGCCAGCAGCTCCCGGACGGATTATGGCTACACCTTC.

This clonotype has just a few counts. The chain is built from TRBV24-1 and TRBJ1-1; unclear D gene. The CDR3 sequence is 13 residues long. Germline CDR1 reads KGHDR; CDR2 reads SFDVKD. Trimming took off 0 bases at V and 5 bases at J, with 6 bases between the two ends. The CDR3 DNA follows: TGTGCCACCAGTGATTTGCGAGGGACTGAAGCTTTCTTT. Translating it yields CATSDLRGTEAFF.

This clonotype came up many times. The V and J genes are TRBV28 and TRBJ2-7; 8 positions agree with TRBD1. The CDR3 sequence is 13 residues long. After removal of 6 bases from V and 6 bases from J, the junction contained 7 bases not matched to a gene. CDR1 MDHEN and CDR2 SYDVKM come from the germline V gene. DNA for the CDR3: TGTGCCAGCAGCGAACAGGGGGATCGCGAGCAGTACTTC. This sequence encodes CASSEQGDREQYF. The whole variable domain, remainder taken from reference TRBV28 and TRBJ2-7, is DVKVTQSSRYLVKRTGEKVFLECVQDMDHENMFWYRQDPGLGLRLIYFSYDVKMKEKGDIPEGYSVSREKKERFSLILESASTNQTSMYLCASSEQGDREQYFGPGTRLTVT.

This clonotype was observed many times. This chain joins TRBV7-2 and TRBJ2-3; 8 bases line up with TRBD2. Germline V lookup: CDR1 SGHTA, CDR2 FQGNSA. Unmatched junction bases numbered 11, after V lost 5 bases and J lost 4 bases. The CDR3 loop spans 16 amino acids. Here the CDR3 reads CASSRFRGLVADTQYF. The CDR3 DNA is TGTGCCAGCAGCCGCTTTAGGGGACTAGTGGCAGATACGCAGTATTTT. Full variable domain (remainder filled in from reference TRBV7-2 and TRBJ2-3): GAGVSQSPSNKVTEKGKDVELRCDPISGHTALYWYRQSLGQGLEFLIYFQGNSAPDKSGLPSDRFSAERTGGSVSTLTIQRTQQEDSAVYLCASSRFRGLVADTQYFGPGTRLTVL.

A few counts support this clonotype. V gene TRBV6-5 combines with J gene TRBJ2-2; tentatively, D is TRBD1 (6 bases). The CDR3 is 15 residues long. V lost 2 bases and J lost 6, with 13 bases in between. Germline V gene lookup returns CDR1 MNHEY and CDR2 SVGAGI. CDR3 bases: TGTGCCAGCAGTTACGCGCAGGGGCGGGCCGGGGAGCTGTTTTTT. Translation: CASSYAQGRAGELFF.

This clonotype has a count of ten or more. The chain's CDR3 is CASSLAPFGTNTGELFF. The CDR3 DNA follows: TGCGCCAGCAGCTTGGCCCCCTTCGGGACGAACACCGGGGAGCTGTTTTTT. The V gene is TRBV5-1, the J gene TRBJ2-2; D might be TRBD2 (5 bases). V was clipped by 0 bases and J by 0 bases, with 12 bases between them. Per the germline V gene, CDR1 is SGHRS and CDR2 is YFSETQ. The CDR3 loop spans 17 amino acids.

This clonotype has ten or more counts. The chain links TRBV18 to TRBJ2-7; 11 bases map to TRBD1. The CDR3 consists of 17 residues. V was clipped by 2 bases and J by 2 bases; unmatched bases: 8. Germline V gives CDR1 KGHSH, CDR2 LQKENI. CDR3 residues: CASSPVAGQGATYEQYF. In DNA, the CDR3 is TGTGCCAGCTCACCAGTGGCCGGACAGGGGGCGACCTACGAGCAGTACTTC.

The sample holds many counts of this clonotype. The chain joins TRBV12-3 or TRBV12-4 to TRBJ1-6; TRBD1 agrees at 7 bases. V shed 5 bases, J shed 10 bases, and the junction held 8 bases outside the gene matches. The CDR3 is made up of 14 amino acids. CDR3 nucleotides: TGTGCCAGCAGTCCACGGACAGGACGATCACCCCTCCACTTT. Protein sequence: CASSPRTGRSPLHF.

Many counts were recorded for this clonotype. This chain uses TRBV30 with TRBJ2-7, with TRBD1 identical over 7 bases. The CDR3 has 15 amino acids. Germline V gene sequence: CDR1 GTSNPN, CDR2 SVGIG (reference sequence). With 0 bases clipped from V and 3 bases from J, the junction kept 8 bases outside the gene matches. The CDR3 DNA is TGTGCCTGGAGTGTACGGAAGTGGACAGGCTACGAGCAGTACTTC. Protein: CAWSVRKWTGYEQYF.

This clonotype has a single count. The J gene is TRBJ2-1, the V gene TRBV27; 11 bases agree with TRBD2. The CDR3 has 16 residues. V was clipped by 4 bases and J by 5 bases; unmatched bases: 7. From germline, CDR1 is MNHEY and CDR2 SMNVEV (reference sequence). The CDR3 protein is CASSSYSGGANNEQFF. CDR3 bases: TGTGCCAGCAGTTCGTATAGCGGGGGGGCAAACAATGAGCAGTTCTTC.

This clonotype was detected ten times or more. CDR3 nucleotides: TGCAGTGCTAGAGGACAGGCCGGGGGAGGGGAGCTGTTTTTT. Translation gives CSARGQAGGGELFF. The chain couples TRBV20-1 to TRBJ2-2; D may be TRBD1 or TRBD2 (6 bases each). Germline-derived CDR1 and CDR2 are DFQATT and SNEGSKA (reference sequence). The CDR3 spans 14 residues. Trimming removed 1 base from V and 8 bases from J, with 14 bases in between.

Many counts were recorded for this clonotype. The rearrangement links TRBV2 to TRBJ2-6; 8 nucleotides align to TRBD1. The germline gives CDR1 SNHLY, CDR2 FYNNEI. There are 15 residues in the CDR3. V was clipped by 6 bases and J by 2 bases; unmatched bases: 3. The CDR3 loop reads CASRADRAGANVLTF. In DNA, the CDR3 is TGTGCCAGCAGAGCGGACAGGGCTGGGGCCAACGTCCTGACTTTC.

This clonotype was picked up many times. The chain employs TRBV2 and TRBJ1-5, with D hard to call. The V gene lost 8 bases and the J gene lost 1 base, with 9 bases spanning the gap. CDR3 length: 13 residues. The germline V gene encodes CDR1 SNHLY and CDR2 FYNNEI. The CDR3 DNA reads as TGTGCCAGCCGCCCCCGAAGCAATCAGCCCCAGCATTTT. Its protein is CASRPRSNQPQHF.

Regarding this clonotype: A much larger clone is a single base away; this may be a read error. V gene TRBV6-1 combines with J gene TRBJ2-3; D uncertain. The V end lost 2 bases, the J end lost 3 bases, and 15 bases lay between the germline ends. Germline values: CDR1 MNHNS, CDR2 SASEGT. CDR3 length: 16 residues. The CDR3 DNA is TGTGCCAGCAGTGAAATGCAGCGCTGCTCTACAGATACGCAGTATTTT. It translates to CASSEMQRCSTDTQYF.

CDR3 region: CSARDYWTSGESYNEQFF. In DNA, the CDR3 is TGCAGTGCTAGAGATTATTGGACTAGCGGGGAGTCCTACAATGAGCAGTTCTTC. The chain combines TRBV20-1 with TRBJ2-1; 12 nucleotides agree with TRBD2. Germline V CDR1 and CDR2: DFQATT, SNEGSKA (reference sequence). With V trimmed by 0 bases and J by 1 base, 7 bases remained unmatched. The CDR3 spans 18 residues.

V gene TRBV5-1 combines with J gene TRBJ2-5; 8 bases fit TRBD2. Germline V CDR1 and CDR2: SGHRS, YFSETQ. The J segment lost 1 base and the V segment lost 4 bases, leaving 6 bases of the junction unmatched. The CDR3 length is 15 residues. CDR3 residues: CASSAGGGSQETQYF. The CDR3 DNA follows: TGCGCCAGCAGCGCCGGGGGGGGTTCCCAAGAGACCCAGTACTTC.

As regards this clonotype: It is unclear where the CDR3 begins or ends on the DNA, so no DNA is shown, and the CDR3 is as TCRdb lists it. This chain connects TRBV24-1 to TRBJ2-2; the table gives TRBD2 as D, unverified against the DNA. The germline gives CDR1 KGHDR, CDR2 SFDVKD. The CDR3 totals 22 residues, both ends included. This CDR3 is CATSDERITGTSGYRTPGSCFF.

This clonotype was recorded at least ten times. V and J are TRBV11-2 and TRBJ2-5; D is tentatively TRBD1 or TRBD2 (5 bases each). Germline values: CDR1 SGHAT, CDR2 FQNNGV. This CDR3 spans 14 amino acids. The germline V and J ends were trimmed by 5 bases and 6 bases, with 16 bases remaining between them. CDR3 protein: CASSHGGRGQTQYF. CDR3 coding DNA: TGTGCCAGCAGCCACGGTGGTAGGGGACAGACCCAGTACTTC.

This clonotype was seen repeatedly, ten times or more. The V and J genes are TRBV5-1 and TRBJ2-1; D is unclear. Trimming cost V 0 bases and J 5 bases, with 9 bases left between them. The germline V gene has CDR1 SGHRS and CDR2 YFSETQ. The CDR3 runs 14 residues. The CDR3 reads CASSLEVLNNEQFF. In nucleotides, the CDR3 is TGCGCCAGCAGCTTGGAAGTACTGAACAATGAGCAGTTCTTC.